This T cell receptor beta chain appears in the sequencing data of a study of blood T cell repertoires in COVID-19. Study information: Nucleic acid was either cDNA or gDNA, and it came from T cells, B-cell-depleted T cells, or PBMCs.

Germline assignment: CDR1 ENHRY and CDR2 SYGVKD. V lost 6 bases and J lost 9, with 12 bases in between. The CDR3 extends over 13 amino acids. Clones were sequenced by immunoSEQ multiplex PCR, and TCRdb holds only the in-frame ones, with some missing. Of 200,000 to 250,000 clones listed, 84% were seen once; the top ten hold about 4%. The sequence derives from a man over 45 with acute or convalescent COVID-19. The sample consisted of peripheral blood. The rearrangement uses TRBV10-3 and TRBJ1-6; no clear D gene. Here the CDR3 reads CAIRGREGSPLHF. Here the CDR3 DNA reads TGTGCCATCAGAGGACGGGAGGGTTCACCCCTCCACTTT.